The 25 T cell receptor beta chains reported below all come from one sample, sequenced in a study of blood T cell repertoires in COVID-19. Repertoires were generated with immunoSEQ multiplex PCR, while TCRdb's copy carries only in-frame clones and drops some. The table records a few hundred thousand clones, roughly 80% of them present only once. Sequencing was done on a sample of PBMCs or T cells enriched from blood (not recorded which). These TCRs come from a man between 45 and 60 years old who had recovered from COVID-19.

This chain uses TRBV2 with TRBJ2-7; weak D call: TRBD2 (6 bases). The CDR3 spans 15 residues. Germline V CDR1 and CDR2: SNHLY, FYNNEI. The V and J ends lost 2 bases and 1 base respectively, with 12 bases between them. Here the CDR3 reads CASSEMGGYSYEQYF. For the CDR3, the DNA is TGTGCCAGCAGTGAAATGGGGGGTTATTCCTACGAGCAGTACTTC.

CDR3 DNA: TGTGCCATCAGTCGAACTAGCGGGAGTATCTCCGGGGAGCTGTTTTTT. Translating it yields CAISRTSGSISGELFF. The chain has TRBV10-3 and TRBJ2-2; 11 bases are a match to TRBD2. Germline V lookup: CDR1 ENHRY, CDR2 SYGVKD. This CDR3 is 16 amino acids long. J was trimmed by 6 bases and V by 5 bases; bases with no gene match: 8.

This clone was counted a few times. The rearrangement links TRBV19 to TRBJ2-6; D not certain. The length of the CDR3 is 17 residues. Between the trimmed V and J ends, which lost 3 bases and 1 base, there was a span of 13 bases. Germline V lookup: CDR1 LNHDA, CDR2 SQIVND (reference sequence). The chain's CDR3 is CASSILRFESGANVLTF. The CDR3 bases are TGTGCCAGTAGTATTTTGCGGTTTGAGTCTGGGGCCAACGTCCTGACTTTC.

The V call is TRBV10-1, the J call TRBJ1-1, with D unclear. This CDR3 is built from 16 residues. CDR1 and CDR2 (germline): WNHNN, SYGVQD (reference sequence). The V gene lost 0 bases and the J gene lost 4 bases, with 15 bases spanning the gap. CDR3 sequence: CASSESGGGLGTEAFF. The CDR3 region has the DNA TGCGCCAGCAGTGAGTCCGGCGGTGGTTTGGGCACTGAAGCTTTCTTT.

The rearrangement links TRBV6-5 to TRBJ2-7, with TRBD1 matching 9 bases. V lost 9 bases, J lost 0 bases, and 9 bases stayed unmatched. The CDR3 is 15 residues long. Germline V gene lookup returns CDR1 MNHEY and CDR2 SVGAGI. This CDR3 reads CASGGTGPLSYEQYF. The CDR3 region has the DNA TGTGCCAGTGGGGGGACAGGGCCCCTCTCCTACGAGCAGTACTTC.

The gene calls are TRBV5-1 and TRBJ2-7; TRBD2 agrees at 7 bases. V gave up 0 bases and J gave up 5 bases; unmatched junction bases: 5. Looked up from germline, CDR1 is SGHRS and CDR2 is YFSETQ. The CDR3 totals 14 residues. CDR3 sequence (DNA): TGCGCCAGCAGCTTGGGACTAGCTGTCGACGAGCAGTACTTC. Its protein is CASSLGLAVDEQYF.

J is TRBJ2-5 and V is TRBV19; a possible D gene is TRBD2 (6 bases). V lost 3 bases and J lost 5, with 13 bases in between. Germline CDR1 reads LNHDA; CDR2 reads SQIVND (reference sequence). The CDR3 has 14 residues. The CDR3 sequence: CASSIRGNHETQYF. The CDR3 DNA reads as TGTGCCAGTAGTATTCGGGGGAATCATGAGACCCAGTACTTC.

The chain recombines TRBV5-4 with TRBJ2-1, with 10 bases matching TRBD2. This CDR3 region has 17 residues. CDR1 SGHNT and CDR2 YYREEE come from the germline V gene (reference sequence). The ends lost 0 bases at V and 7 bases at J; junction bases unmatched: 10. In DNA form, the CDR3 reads TGTGCCAGCAGCTTGGCTAGCGGGGGTCCAGGGAATAATGAGCAGTTCTTC. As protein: CASSLASGGPGNNEQFF.

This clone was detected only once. DNA for the CDR3: TGTGCCAGCAGCTCTTGGGGGACAGGATACTATGGCTACACCTTC. Translation gives CASSSWGTGYYGYTF. The rearrangement joins TRBV5-5 to TRBJ1-2; 8 bases align to TRBD1. The CDR3 sequence is 15 residues long. Germline V gives CDR1 SGHKS, CDR2 YYEKEE (reference sequence). The J segment lost 3 bases and the V segment lost 3 bases, leaving 7 bases of the junction unmatched.

CDR3 bases: TGTGCCAGCAGTTTATTGGGAGGAACGAACTATGGCTACACCTTC. Translation gives CASSLLGGTNYGYTF. This sequence joins TRBV28 and TRBJ1-2, with D unclear. The V gene's germline CDR1 is MDHEN and CDR2 SYDVKM. V was shortened by 1 base and J by 2 bases, with 11 bases between the two germline ends. The CDR3 covers 15 residues.

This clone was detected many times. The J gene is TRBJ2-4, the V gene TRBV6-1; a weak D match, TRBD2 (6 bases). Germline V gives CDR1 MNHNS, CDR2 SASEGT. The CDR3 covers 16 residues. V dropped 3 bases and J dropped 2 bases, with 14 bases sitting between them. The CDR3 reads CASSEGGIGSKNIQYF. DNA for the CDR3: TGTGCCAGCAGTGAGGGGGGAATTGGGTCCAAAAACATTCAGTACTTC.

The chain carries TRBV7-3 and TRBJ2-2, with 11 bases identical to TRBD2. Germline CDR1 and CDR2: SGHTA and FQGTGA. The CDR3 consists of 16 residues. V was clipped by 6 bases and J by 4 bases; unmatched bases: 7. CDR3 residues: CASSQTSGVSTGELFF. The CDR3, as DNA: TGTGCCAGCAGTCAGACTAGCGGGGTGTCCACCGGGGAGCTGTTTTTT.

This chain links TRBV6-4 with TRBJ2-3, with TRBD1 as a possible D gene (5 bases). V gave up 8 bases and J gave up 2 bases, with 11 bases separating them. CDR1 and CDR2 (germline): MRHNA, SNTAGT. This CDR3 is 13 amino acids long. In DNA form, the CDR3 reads TGTGCCAGCGGAAACGGACACACAGATACGCAGTATTTT. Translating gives CASGNGHTDTQYF.

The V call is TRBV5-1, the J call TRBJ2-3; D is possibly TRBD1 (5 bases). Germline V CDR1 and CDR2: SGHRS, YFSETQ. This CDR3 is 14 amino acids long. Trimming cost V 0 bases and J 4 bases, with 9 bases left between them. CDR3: CASSLEGIADTQYF. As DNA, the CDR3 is TGCGCCAGCAGCTTGGAGGGGATTGCAGATACGCAGTATTTT.

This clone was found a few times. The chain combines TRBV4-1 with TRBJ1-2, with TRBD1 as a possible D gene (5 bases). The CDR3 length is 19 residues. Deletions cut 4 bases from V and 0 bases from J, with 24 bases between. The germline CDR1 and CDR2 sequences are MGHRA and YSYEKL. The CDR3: CASSRILSRDRASNYGYTF. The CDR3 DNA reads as TGCGCCAGCAGCCGAATCTTATCCAGGGATAGGGCCTCTAACTATGGCTACACCTTC.

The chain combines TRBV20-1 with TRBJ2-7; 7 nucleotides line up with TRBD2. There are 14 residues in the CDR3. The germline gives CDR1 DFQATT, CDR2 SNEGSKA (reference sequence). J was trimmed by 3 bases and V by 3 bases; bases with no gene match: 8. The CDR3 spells CSASLAGVLYEQYF. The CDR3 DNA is TGCAGTGCTAGTTTGGCGGGGGTCCTCTACGAGCAGTACTTC.

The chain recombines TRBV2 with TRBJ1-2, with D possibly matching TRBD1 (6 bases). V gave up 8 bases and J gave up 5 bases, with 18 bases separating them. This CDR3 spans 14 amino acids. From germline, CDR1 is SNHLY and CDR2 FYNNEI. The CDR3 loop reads CASGQSPAPYGYTF. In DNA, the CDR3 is TGTGCCAGCGGACAGAGTCCGGCGCCTTATGGCTACACCTTC.

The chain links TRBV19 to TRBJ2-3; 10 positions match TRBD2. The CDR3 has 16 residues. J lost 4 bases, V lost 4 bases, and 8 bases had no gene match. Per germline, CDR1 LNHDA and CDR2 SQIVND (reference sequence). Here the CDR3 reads CASSTPSGGVADTQYF. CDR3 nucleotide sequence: TGTGCCAGTAGTACTCCTAGCGGGGGAGTGGCAGATACGCAGTATTTT.

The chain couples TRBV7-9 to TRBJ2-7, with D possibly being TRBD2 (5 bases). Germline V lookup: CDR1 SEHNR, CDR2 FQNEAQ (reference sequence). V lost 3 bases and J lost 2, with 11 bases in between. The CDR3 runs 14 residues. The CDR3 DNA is TGTGCCAGCAGCTTCGCGGGCCTTGCCTACGAGCAGTACTTC. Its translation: CASSFAGLAYEQYF.

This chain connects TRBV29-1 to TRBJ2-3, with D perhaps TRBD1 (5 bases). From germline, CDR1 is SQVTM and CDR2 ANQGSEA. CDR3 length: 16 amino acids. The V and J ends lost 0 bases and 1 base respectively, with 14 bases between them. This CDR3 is CSVEEPQGSRTDTQYF. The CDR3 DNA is TGCAGCGTTGAAGAGCCCCAGGGATCACGCACAGATACGCAGTATTTT.

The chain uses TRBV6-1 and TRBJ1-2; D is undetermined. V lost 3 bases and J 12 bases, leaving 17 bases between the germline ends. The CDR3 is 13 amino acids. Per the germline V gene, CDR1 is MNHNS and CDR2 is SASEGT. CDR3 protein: CASSDPVVGGDTF. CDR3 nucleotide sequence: TGTGCCAGCAGTGACCCCGTTGTTGGCGGGGACACCTTC.

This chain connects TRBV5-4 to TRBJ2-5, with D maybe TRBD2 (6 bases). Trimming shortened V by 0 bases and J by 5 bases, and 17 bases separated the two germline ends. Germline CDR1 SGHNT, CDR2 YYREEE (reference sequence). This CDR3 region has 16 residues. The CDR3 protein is CASSLVSGLATETQYF. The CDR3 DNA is TGTGCCAGCAGCTTGGTATCCGGGCTAGCGACGGAGACCCAGTACTTC. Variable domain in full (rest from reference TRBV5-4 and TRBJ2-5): ETGVTQSPTHLIKTRGQQVTLRCSSQSGHNTVSWYQQALGQGPQFIFQYYREEENGRGNFPPRFSGLQFPNYSSELNVNALELDDSALYLCASSLVSGLATETQYFGPGTRLLVL.

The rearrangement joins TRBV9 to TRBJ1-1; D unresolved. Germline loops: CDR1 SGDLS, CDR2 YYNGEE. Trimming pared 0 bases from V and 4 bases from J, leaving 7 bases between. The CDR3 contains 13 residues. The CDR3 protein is CASSVAIGTEAFF. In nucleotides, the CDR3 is TGTGCCAGCAGCGTAGCTATTGGCACTGAAGCTTTCTTT.

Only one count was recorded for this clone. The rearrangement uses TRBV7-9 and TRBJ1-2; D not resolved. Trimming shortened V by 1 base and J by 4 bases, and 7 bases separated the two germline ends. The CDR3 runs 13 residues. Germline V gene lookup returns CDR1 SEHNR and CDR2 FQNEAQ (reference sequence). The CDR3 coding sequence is TGTGCCAGCAGCTTAGACGGGATCTATGGCTACACCTTC. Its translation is CASSLDGIYGYTF.

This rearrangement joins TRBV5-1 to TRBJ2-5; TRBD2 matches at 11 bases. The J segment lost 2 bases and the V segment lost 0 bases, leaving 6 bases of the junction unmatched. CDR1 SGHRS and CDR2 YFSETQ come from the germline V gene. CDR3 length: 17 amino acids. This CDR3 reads CASSLALAGGPQETQYF. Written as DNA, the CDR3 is TGCGCCAGCAGCTTGGCGCTAGCGGGGGGACCTCAAGAGACCCAGTACTTC.